This record looks at one TCR beta chain sequence and its context. Its antigen is not known. The data were produced by immunoSEQ multiplex PCR, yet TCRdb's version contains in-frame clones alone and is incomplete. The data hold 20,000 to 25,000 clones, with roughly 84% observed a single time. V gave up 2 bases and J gave up 7 bases; unmatched junction bases: 6. The CDR3 is made up of 15 amino acids. Germline-derived CDR1 and CDR2 are SGHRS and YFSETQ. This specimen belongs to a study of neoadjuvant nivolumab and ipilimumab in lung cancer. In the study overall: Patients got nivolumab 3 mg/kg on days 1, 15 and 29; combination added ipilimumab 1 mg/kg day 1. Findings of the study overall: From pretherapy to surgery, tumor richness and clonality rose with dual therapy. Only a single major-pathologic-response sample was available for clonality analysis. Compared with tumor-adjacent uninvolved lung, resected tumors showed greater richness and clonality.

The chain combines TRBV5-1 with TRBJ1-4, with 9 bases that match TRBD1. The starting material was peripheral blood, obtained before neoadjuvant nivolumab, alone or with ipilimumab. The source of this sequence is an adult with non-small cell lung cancer. CDR3 region: CASSFTGGRSEKLFF. The CDR3 DNA follows: TGCGCCAGCAGCTTTACAGGGGGCCGGAGTGAAAAACTGTTTTTT. Full variable domain (outside the CDR3, taken from reference TRBV5-1 and TRBJ1-4): KAGVTQTPRYLIKTRGQQVTLSCSPISGHRSVSWYQQTPGQGLQFLFEYFSETQRNKGNFPGRFSGRQFSNSRSEMNVSTLELGDSALYLCASSFTGGRSEKLFFGSGTQLSVL.